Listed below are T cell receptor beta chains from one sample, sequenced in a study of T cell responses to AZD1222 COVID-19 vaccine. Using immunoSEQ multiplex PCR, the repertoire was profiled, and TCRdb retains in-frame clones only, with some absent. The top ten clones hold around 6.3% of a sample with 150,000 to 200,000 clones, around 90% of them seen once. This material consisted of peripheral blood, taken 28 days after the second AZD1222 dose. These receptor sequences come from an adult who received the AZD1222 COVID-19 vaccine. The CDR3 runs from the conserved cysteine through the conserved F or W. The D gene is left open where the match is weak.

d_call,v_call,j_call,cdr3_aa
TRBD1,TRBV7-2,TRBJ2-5,CASSMDRGETQYF
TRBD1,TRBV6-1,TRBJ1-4,CASSERGTASLTNEKLFF
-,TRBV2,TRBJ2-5,CASSERTVLQETQYF
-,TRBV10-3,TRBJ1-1,CAISEGQNTEAFF
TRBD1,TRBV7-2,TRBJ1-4,CASGQAINEKLFF
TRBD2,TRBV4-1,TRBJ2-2,CASSQGLQREDGELFF
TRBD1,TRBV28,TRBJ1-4,CASSLLDRGGEKLFF
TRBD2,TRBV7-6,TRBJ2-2,CASSLSLAVNTGELFF
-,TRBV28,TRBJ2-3,CASRPGGSSGVTQYF
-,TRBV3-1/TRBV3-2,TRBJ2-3,CASSQRTGPDTQYF
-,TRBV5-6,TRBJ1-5,CASSLRGFSNQPQHF
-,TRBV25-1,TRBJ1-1,CASSEFSVWGGAFF
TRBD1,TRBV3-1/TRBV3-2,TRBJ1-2,CASSQGQGDYGYTF
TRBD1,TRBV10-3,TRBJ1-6,CAISENRGDNSPLHF
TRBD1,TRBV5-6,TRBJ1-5,CASSLAGGGQPQHF
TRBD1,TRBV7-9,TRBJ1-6,CASSSRGQGSSPLHF